This entry concerns a single T cell receptor beta chain. These data originate in a study of OX40 agonist ivuxolimab in advanced cancers. Generated by immunoSEQ multiplex PCR, the TCRdb table keeps only in-frame clones and is missing some. The profile shows 77,000 or so clones, 85% to 95% of them singletons. This CDR3 is 15 amino acids long. The V gene lost 7 bases and the J gene lost 6 bases, with 18 bases spanning the gap. Germline lookup yields CDR1 SGHVS and CDR2 FQNEAQ. This TCR derives from an adult with an advanced solid tumor such as melanoma, head and neck, liver or kidney cancer. Here the sequenced sample was CD4+ or CD8+ T cells sorted from blood, taken in a trial of the OX40 agonist ivuxolimab. The chain carries TRBV7-8 and TRBJ2-2, with a possible D match to TRBD1 (6 bases). The CDR3 region has the DNA TGTGCCAGCACCCAGTACAGGGTGACGGCCGGGGAGCTGTTTTTT. This translates into CASTQYRVTAGELFF.